The 21 T cell receptor beta chains below were found in one sample sequenced in a study of OX40 agonist ivuxolimab in advanced cancers. The assay was immunoSEQ multiplex PCR, and TCRdb's table has in-frame clones only and misses some. The data contain about 7,900 clones, about 90% of them singletons. The input for sequencing was CD4+ or CD8+ T cells sorted from blood, taken in a trial of the OX40 agonist ivuxolimab. The receptor set was obtained from an adult with an advanced solid tumor such as melanoma, head and neck, liver or kidney cancer.

The chain uses TRBV9 and TRBJ1-5, with D possibly matching TRBD1 (5 bases). The ends were cut back, 5 bases at V and 4 bases at J, with 10 bases in the middle. This CDR3 is built from 13 residues. The V gene's germline CDR1 is SGDLS and CDR2 YYNGEE. Written as DNA, the CDR3 is TGTGCCAGCAGTCCTAGGGGAAATCAGCCCCAGCATTTT. The encoded protein is CASSPRGNQPQHF.

This chain joins TRBV28 and TRBJ2-1; 7 nucleotides line up with TRBD2. V dropped 1 base and J dropped 3; count of bases not matched to a gene: 6. This CDR3 has 16 amino acids. Germline V CDR1 and CDR2: MDHEN, SYDVKM. The CDR3 protein is CASSLFASGFYNEQFF. The CDR3 DNA reads TGTGCCAGCAGTTTATTCGCTAGCGGATTCTACAATGAGCAGTTCTTC.

A word on this clone: One junction end disagrees with the germline gene, perhaps due to a read error. The chain links TRBV15 to TRBJ1-5; possibly TRBD1 for D (5 bases). The V gene's germline CDR1 is LNHNV and CDR2 YYDKDF (reference sequence). This CDR3 is built from 13 residues. The chain's CDR3 is CTTHDSLNQPQHF. In DNA form, the CDR3 reads TGTACCACCCATGACAGTCTCAATCAGCCCCAGCATTTT.

This chain links TRBV19 with TRBJ2-7, with 9 bases that match TRBD1. V lost 5 bases to trimming and J lost 5 bases; unmatched junction nucleotides: 7. CDR1 and CDR2 from the germline V gene are LNHDA and SQIVND (reference sequence). CDR3 length: 14 residues. This CDR3 is CASSLGTGIHEQYF. The DNA of the CDR3 is TGTGCCAGTAGTCTTGGGACAGGGATCCACGAGCAGTACTTC.

The chain joins TRBV18 to TRBJ1-2; D is unclear. Germline assignment: CDR1 KGHSH and CDR2 LQKENI. Between the trimmed V and J ends, which lost 5 bases and 4 bases, there was a span of 11 bases. There are 13 residues in the CDR3. In DNA form, the CDR3 reads TGTGCCAGCTCAACGGAGTCACTCTATGGCTACACCTTC. Residues: CASSTESLYGYTF.

This chain uses TRBV13 with TRBJ2-5, with TRBD2 as a possible D gene (5 bases). This CDR3 region has 17 residues. Between the trimmed V and J ends, which lost 5 bases and 1 base, there was a span of 20 bases. Per germline, CDR1 PRHDT and CDR2 FYEKMQ (reference sequence). CDR3 protein: CASSPFGKSGFQETQYF. CDR3 bases: TGTGCCAGCAGCCCGTTTGGGAAAAGCGGATTCCAAGAGACCCAGTACTTC.

The gene calls are TRBV28 and TRBJ2-1, with D possibly matching TRBD2 (5 bases). Trimming left V 7 bases short and J 9 bases short, with 19 bases between. The CDR3 has 14 amino acids. CDR1 and CDR2 from the germline V gene are MDHEN and SYDVKM. CDR3 in DNA: TGTGCCAGCACCCTCGACCCCGGAGGCCTTGAGCAGTTCTTC. Its protein is CASTLDPGGLEQFF. Full variable domain (outside the CDR3, taken from reference TRBV28 and TRBJ2-1): DVKVTQSSRYLVKRTGEKVFLECVQDMDHENMFWYRQDPGLGLRLIYFSYDVKMKEKGDIPEGYSVSREKKERFSLILESASTNQTSMYLCASTLDPGGLEQFFGPGTRLTVL.

This chain uses TRBV7-9 with TRBJ1-2; 9 nucleotides align to TRBD1. Trimming cost V 6 bases and J 3 bases; bases outside gene matches: 8. Germline V gene sequence: CDR1 SEHNR, CDR2 FQNEAQ (reference sequence). This CDR3 region has 15 residues. The CDR3 nucleotides read TGTGCCAGCAGTCGACAGGGGGTTGAGGACTATGGCTACACCTTC. Residues: CASSRQGVEDYGYTF.

The genes are TRBV28 and TRBJ2-1; no reliable D call. The germline V and J ends were trimmed by 5 bases and 4 bases, with 12 bases remaining between them. Germline CDR1 is MDHEN and CDR2 is SYDVKM. This CDR3 spans 14 amino acids. The CDR3 sequence is CASSGQAWYNEQFF. The CDR3 DNA reads as TGTGCCAGCAGTGGCCAGGCCTGGTACAATGAGCAGTTCTTC.

The V and J genes are TRBV5-6 and TRBJ1-4; no definite D call. Germline V gene data show CDR1 as SGHDT and CDR2 as YYEEEE. The CDR3 has 13 residues. Trimming left V 2 bases short and J 8 bases short, with 10 bases between. CDR3 sequence: CASSFRGGEKLFF. The DNA for the CDR3 is TGTGCCAGCAGCTTTCGAGGTGGAGAAAAACTGTTTTTT.

This clone has only a few counts. The V and J genes are TRBV9 and TRBJ1-1; 7 bases fit TRBD1. Germline CDR1 and CDR2: SGDLS and YYNGEE. The CDR3 spans 14 residues. Trimming cost V 3 bases and J 4 bases; bases outside gene matches: 6. CDR3 nucleotides: TGTGCCAGCAGCGAAACAGGGGTTATCACTGAAGCTTTCTTT. Translating gives CASSETGVITEAFF.

This chain links TRBV28 with TRBJ1-6; D may be TRBD1 (5 bases). This CDR3 has 14 amino acids. Germline CDR1 and CDR2: MDHEN and SYDVKM. Trimming removed 4 bases at V and 7 bases at J, with 11 bases between. CDR3 protein: CASSSVGDNSPLHF. The CDR3 nucleotides are TGTGCCAGCAGTTCGGTCGGGGACAATTCACCCCTCCACTTT.

This clone was observed once. The chain employs TRBV6-5 and TRBJ1-5, with 10 positions matching TRBD1. Germline lookup yields CDR1 MNHEY and CDR2 SVGAGI. The J segment lost 7 bases and the V segment lost 4 bases, leaving 10 bases of the junction unmatched. This CDR3 comprises 16 residues. The CDR3 DNA is TGTGCCAGCAGTTTAAAGAGTTGGACAGGGGGACAGCCCCAGCATTTT. Amino acids: CASSLKSWTGGQPQHF.

This clone was recorded a few times. The chain carries TRBV10-3 and TRBJ2-1; D possibly matches TRBD1 or TRBD2 (6 bases each). Germline V gene lookup returns CDR1 ENHRY and CDR2 SYGVKD. There are 16 residues in the CDR3. Trimming shortened V by 7 bases and J by 1 base, and 17 bases separated the two germline ends. CDR3 protein: CAINPKGGRSYNEQFF. Written as DNA, the CDR3 is TGTGCCATCAACCCAAAGGGGGGAAGGTCCTACAATGAGCAGTTCTTC.

The chain employs TRBV5-1 and TRBJ2-7; D not resolved. The germline CDR1 and CDR2 sequences are SGHRS and YFSETQ. The CDR3 is 16 amino acids. The V and J ends lost 4 bases and 3 bases respectively, with 20 bases between them. For the CDR3, the DNA is TGCGCCAGCAGCCACTATTTCGGTACAGAGTACTACGAGCAGTACTTC. Amino acids: CASSHYFGTEYYEQYF. Full variable domain (missing parts from reference TRBV5-1 and TRBJ2-7): KAGVTQTPRYLIKTRGQQVTLSCSPISGHRSVSWYQQTPGQGLQFLFEYFSETQRNKGNFPGRFSGRQFSNSRSEMNVSTLELGDSALYLCASSHYFGTEYYEQYFGPGTRLTVT.

The chain uses TRBV15 and TRBJ2-7; 7 positions agree with TRBD1. Per the germline V gene, CDR1 is LNHNV and CDR2 is YYDKDF (reference sequence). This CDR3 spans 16 amino acids. The V segment lost 3 bases and the J segment 3 bases; nucleotides outside the gene matches: 11. For the CDR3, the DNA is TGTGCCACCAGCAGTCCCGGACAGGAATTAGGCTACGAGCAGTACTTC. As protein: CATSSPGQELGYEQYF.

The chain uses TRBV27 and TRBJ2-2, with TRBD1 matching over 9 bases. The CDR3 has 16 amino acids. Looked up from germline, CDR1 is MNHEY and CDR2 is SMNVEV (reference sequence). V was clipped by 5 bases and J by 4 bases; unmatched bases: 8. CDR3 sequence (DNA): TGTGCCAGCAGTAGCCCATCACAGGGGGCCACCGGGGAGCTGTTTTTT. Translation: CASSSPSQGATGELFF.

This chain connects TRBV28 to TRBJ2-5; TRBD1 matches at 7 bases. The CDR3 sequence is 17 residues long. The germline CDR1 and CDR2 sequences are MDHEN and SYDVKM. J lost 1 base, V lost 6 bases, and 14 bases had no gene match. The CDR3 loop is CASRVHDRVGGQETQYF. The CDR3 nucleotides read TGTGCCAGCAGGGTACATGACAGGGTCGGTGGCCAAGAGACCCAGTACTTC.

The chain joins TRBV15 to TRBJ1-2, with 8 bases that match TRBD1. Germline V gives CDR1 LNHNV, CDR2 YYDKDF (reference sequence). The CDR3 contains 15 residues. V lost 3 bases to trimming and J lost 4 bases; unmatched junction nucleotides: 7. The DNA of the CDR3 is TGTGCCACCAGCAGTAAAGGACAGGGAATCTATGGCTACACCTTC. Residues: CATSSKGQGIYGYTF.

V is TRBV10-2 and J is TRBJ2-1, with D perhaps given as TRBD1 or TRBD2 (6 bases each). CDR3 length: 19 amino acids. V lost 6 bases and J lost 2, with 26 bases in between. Germline V gene data show CDR1 as WSHSY and CDR2 as SAAADI. CDR3 sequence reads: CASRLGQPYGRFPYNEQFF. CDR3 bases: TGCGCCAGCAGGCTTGGACAGCCCTATGGGAGGTTTCCCTACAATGAGCAGTTCTTC.

This clone was seen once. The V gene is TRBV27, the J gene TRBJ1-1, with 8 bases identical to TRBD1. Germline lookup yields CDR1 MNHEY and CDR2 SMNVEV (reference sequence). Losses at the gene ends were 3 bases for V and 4 bases for J; bases not matched to a gene: 4. The CDR3 runs 14 residues. CDR3 region: CASSLGTGRTEAFF. The DNA for the CDR3 is TGTGCCAGCAGTTTGGGGACAGGACGCACTGAAGCTTTCTTT.